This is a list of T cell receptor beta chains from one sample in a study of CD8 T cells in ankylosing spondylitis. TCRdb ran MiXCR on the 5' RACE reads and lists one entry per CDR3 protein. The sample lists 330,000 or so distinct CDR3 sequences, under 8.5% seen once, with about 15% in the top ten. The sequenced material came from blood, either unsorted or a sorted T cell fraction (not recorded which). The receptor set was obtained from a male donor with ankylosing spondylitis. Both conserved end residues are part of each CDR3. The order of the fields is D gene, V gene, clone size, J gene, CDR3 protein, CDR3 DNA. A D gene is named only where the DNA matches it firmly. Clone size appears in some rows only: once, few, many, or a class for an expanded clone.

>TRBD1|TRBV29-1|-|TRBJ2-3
CSAVATGSTDTQYF
TGCAGCGCTGTAGCGACAGGGAGCACAGATACGCAGTATTTT
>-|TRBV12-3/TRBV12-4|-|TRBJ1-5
CASGRVGQPQHF
TGTGCCAGCGGAAGGGTCGGTCAGCCCCAGCATTTT
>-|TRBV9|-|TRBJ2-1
CASSAPRNEQFF
TGTGCCAGCAGCGCTCCCAGGAATGAGCAGTTCTTC
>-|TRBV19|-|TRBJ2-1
CASSPWGKRHNEQFF
TGTGCCAGTAGCCCCTGGGGGAAAAGACACAATGAGCAGTTCTTC
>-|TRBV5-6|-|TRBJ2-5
CASKSESIEETQYF
TGTGCCAGCAAGTCAGAATCTATCGAAGAGACCCAGTACTTC
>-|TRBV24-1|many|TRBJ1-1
CATRERLDTEAFF
TGTGCCACCAGGGAGCGTTTGGACACTGAAGCTTTCTTT
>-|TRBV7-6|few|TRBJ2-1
CASSQLIGSYNEQFF
TGTGCCAGCAGCCAGCTGATTGGATCCTACAATGAGCAGTTCTTC
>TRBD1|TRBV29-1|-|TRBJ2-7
CSVEGGTGAYEQYF
TGCAGCGTTGAGGGGGGGACAGGGGCCTACGAGCAGTACTTC
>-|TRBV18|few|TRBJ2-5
CASSPASQETQYF
TGTGCCAGCTCACCAGCCAGCCAAGAGACCCAGTACTTC
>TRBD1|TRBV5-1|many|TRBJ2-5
CASHPGQANGETQYF
TGCGCCAGCCATCCGGGACAGGCCAACGGAGAGACCCAGTACTTC
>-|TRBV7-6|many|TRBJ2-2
CASSLRSANTGELFF
TGTGCCAGCAGCTTAAGGTCGGCAAACACCGGGGAGCTGTTTTTT
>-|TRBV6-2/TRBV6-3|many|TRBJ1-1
CASSSGTAGAEAFF
TGTGCCAGCAGTTCGGGGACTGCGGGCGCTGAAGCTTTCTTT
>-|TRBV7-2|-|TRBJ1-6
CASSLERGAYNSPLHF
TGTGCCAGCAGCTTAGAGCGGGGTGCCTATAATTCACCCCTCCACTTT
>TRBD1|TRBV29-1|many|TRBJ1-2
CSVRGQATDGYTF
TGCAGCGTGCGCGGACAGGCGACTGATGGCTACACCTTC
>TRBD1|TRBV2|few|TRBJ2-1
CASSRDRGRNEQFF
TGTGCCAGCAGCCGGGACAGGGGGCGCAATGAGCAGTTCTTC
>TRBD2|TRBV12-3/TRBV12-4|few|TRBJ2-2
CASSLGLAATGELFF
TGTGCCAGCAGTCTTGGACTAGCCGCCACCGGGGAGCTGTTTTTT
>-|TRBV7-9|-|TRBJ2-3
CASSTTFRSFPTDTQYF
TGTGCCAGCAGCACAACGTTTAGGTCTTTCCCGACAGATACGCAGTATTTT
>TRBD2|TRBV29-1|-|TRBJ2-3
CSLRIAGGGVGTQYF
TGCAGCCTTCGGATAGCGGGAGGAGGAGTGGGCACGCAGTATTTT
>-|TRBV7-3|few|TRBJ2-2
CASSRQAPAMGPGELFF
TGTGCCAGCAGCCGCCAAGCCCCAGCTATGGGTCCCGGGGAGCTGTTTTTT
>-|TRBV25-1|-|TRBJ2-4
CASSDQAGVKNIQYF
TGTGCCAGCAGTGACCAGGCAGGAGTCAAAAACATTCAGTACTTC
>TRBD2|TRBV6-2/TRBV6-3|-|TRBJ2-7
CASSLSLPGGLSYEQYF
TGTGCCAGCAGCCTCTCTCTGCCGGGAGGCCTCTCCTACGAGCAGTACTTC
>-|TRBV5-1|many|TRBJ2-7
CASSLGGYEQYF
TGCGCCAGCAGCTTGGGCGGGTACGAGCAGTACTTC
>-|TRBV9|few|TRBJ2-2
CASSVVGGRNTGELFF
TGTGCCAGCAGCGTAGTTGGGGGCAGGAACACCGGGGAGCTGTTTTTT
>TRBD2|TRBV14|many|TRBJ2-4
CASSPRLADKNIQYF
TGTGCCAGCAGCCCACGACTAGCGGATAAAAACATTCAGTACTTC
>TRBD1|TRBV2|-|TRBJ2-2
CASKGTANTGELFF
TGTGCCAGCAAAGGGACAGCGAACACCGGGGAGCTGTTTTTT
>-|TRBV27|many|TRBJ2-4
CASSLSVKNIQYF
TGTGCCAGCAGTTTATCGGTGAAAAACATTCAGTACTTC
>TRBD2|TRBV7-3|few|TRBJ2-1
CASSLSVLAGVYNEQFF
TGTGCCAGCAGCTTATCGGTTTTAGCGGGAGTCTACAATGAGCAGTTCTTC
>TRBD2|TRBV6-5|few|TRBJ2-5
CASSFHSGTSGFGETQYF
TGTGCCAGCAGTTTCCACTCTGGGACTAGCGGGTTCGGAGAGACCCAGTACTTC
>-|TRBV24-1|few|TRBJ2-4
CATSEGPLGIQYF
TGTGCCACCAGTGAGGGACCCCTAGGCATTCAGTACTTC
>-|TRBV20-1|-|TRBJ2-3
CSARTSTDTQYF
TGCAGTGCTCGGACAAGCACAGATACGCAGTATTTT
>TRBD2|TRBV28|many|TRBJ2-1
CASTLRLAGGRQFF
TGTGCCAGCACCCTCCGGCTAGCGGGAGGCCGGCAGTTCTTC
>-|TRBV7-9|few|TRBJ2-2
CASSLALGVTGELFF
TGTGCCAGCAGCTTAGCGCTGGGGGTCACCGGGGAGCTGTTTTTT
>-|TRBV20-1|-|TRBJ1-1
CSALLGSGAFF
TGCAGCGCTTTGCTGGGCTCGGGGGCTTTCTTT
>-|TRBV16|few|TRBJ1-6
CASSQSWVRSPLHF
TGTGCCAGCAGCCAATCCTGGGTACGGTCACCCCTCCACTTT
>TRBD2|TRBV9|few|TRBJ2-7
CASAGGEYEQYF
TGTGCCAGCGCGGGGGGAGAATACGAGCAGTACTTC
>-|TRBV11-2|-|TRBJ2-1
CASSLVWGNNEQFF
TGTGCCAGCAGCTTAGTTTGGGGTAACAATGAGCAGTTCTTC
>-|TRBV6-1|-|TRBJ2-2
CASGYETGNTGELFF
TGTGCCAGCGGATATGAGACGGGGAACACCGGGGAGCTGTTTTTT
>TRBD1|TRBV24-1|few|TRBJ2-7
CATSEYVTGRYEQYF
TGTGCCACCAGTGAATATGTGACAGGGCGATACGAGCAGTACTTC
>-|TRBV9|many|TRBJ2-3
CASSVVSGGTDTQYF
TGTGCCAGCAGCGTAGTTTCGGGCGGCACAGATACGCAGTATTTT
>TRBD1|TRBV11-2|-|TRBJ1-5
CASSLSPGQGSYGNQPQHF
TGTGCCAGCAGCTTATCTCCGGGACAGGGTTCCTATGGCAATCAGCCCCAGCATTTT